These 20 T cell receptor beta chains were all obtained from the same sample, sequenced in a study of blood T cell repertoires in COVID-19. TCRdb's table, derived via immunoSEQ multiplex PCR, lists solely in-frame clones and lacks some. The table records roughly 280,000 clones, around 85% of them present only once. The specimen sequenced was peripheral blood. These receptors were obtained from a woman aged 70-85 years with acute or convalescent COVID-19.

The rearrangement uses TRBV11-3 and TRBJ2-7, with TRBD1 identical over 11 bases. CDR1 and CDR2 (germline): SGHNT, YENEEA. This CDR3 is 16 amino acids long. The V and J ends lost 5 bases and 5 bases, in that order; junction bases with no gene match: 11. Written as DNA, the CDR3 is TGTGCCAGCAGCAACACCTACTTGGGACAGGGGGACGAGCAGTACTTC. Protein product: CASSNTYLGQGDEQYF.

The sample holds a few counts of this clone. The chain links TRBV29-1 to TRBJ2-5; D not resolved. CDR1 and CDR2 from the germline V gene are SQVTM and ANQGSEA. Between the trimmed V and J ends, which lost 6 bases and 9 bases, there was a span of 14 bases. The CDR3 sequence is 11 residues long. CDR3: CSVSLERSQYF. CDR3 DNA sequence: TGCAGCGTCTCCTTAGAGAGGTCCCAGTACTTC.

This clone has just a few counts. V usage is TRBV13 and J usage is TRBJ1-4, with a weak D call TRBD1 (6 bases). The CDR3 is 15 residues long. The germline CDR1 and CDR2 sequences are PRHDT and FYEKMQ (reference sequence). V was cut by 7 bases and J by 8 bases, with 20 bases left in between. In DNA form, the CDR3 reads TGTGCCAGCACCCCCCGGGGGGCCCAAGGGGAAAAACTGTTTTTT. Encoded protein: CASTPRGAQGEKLFF.

This chain links TRBV10-3 with TRBJ2-7; 8 nucleotides align to TRBD1. Per germline, CDR1 ENHRY and CDR2 SYGVKD. V shed 6 bases and J 7 bases; nucleotides not matched to a gene: 11. This CDR3 has 14 amino acids. The CDR3 nucleotides are TGTGCCATCAGAATGGACAGGGTGAAAAGTGAGCAGTACTTC. This gives the protein CAIRMDRVKSEQYF.

CDR3 coding DNA: TGTGCCAGCAGCGTGGACAGGATCAATCAGCCCCAGCATTTT. Translating it yields CASSVDRINQPQHF. The J gene is TRBJ1-5, the V gene TRBV2; 7 bases line up with TRBD1. Germline V gene data show CDR1 as SNHLY and CDR2 as FYNNEI. V gave up 6 bases and J gave up 3 bases; unmatched junction bases: 5. There are 14 residues in the CDR3.

The rearrangement joins TRBV24-1 to TRBJ2-1; TRBD1 agrees at 12 bases. Per the germline V gene, CDR1 is KGHDR and CDR2 is SFDVKD. The CDR3 covers 16 residues. The V segment lost 5 bases and the J segment 9 bases; nucleotides outside the gene matches: 10. CDR3 region: CATSGHGTGGYGEQFF. For the CDR3, the DNA is TGTGCCACCAGTGGCCACGGGACAGGGGGCTATGGTGAGCAGTTCTTC.

The chain combines TRBV18 with TRBJ2-6; D unresolved. CDR3 length: 14 residues. Looked up from germline, CDR1 is KGHSH and CDR2 is LQKENI. Trimming took 6 bases from V and 0 from J, leaving 6 bases between them. The CDR3, as DNA: TGTGCCAGCTCCCCTTACTCTGGGGCCAACGTCCTGACTTTC. Translating it yields CASSPYSGANVLTF.

This chain uses TRBV7-9 with TRBJ1-1; tentative D call: TRBD1 (6 bases). Trimming stripped 2 bases from V and 1 base from J, with 17 bases between. Germline V gene data show CDR1 as SEHNR and CDR2 as FQNEAQ (reference sequence). There are 17 residues in the CDR3. The CDR3 DNA reads TGTGCCAGCAGCTTAAGGGGGATATTCACCACGAACACTGAAGCTTTCTTT. Encoded protein: CASSLRGIFTTNTEAFF.

The chain joins TRBV5-1 to TRBJ1-3, with D perhaps matching TRBD1 (5 bases). V was pared by 0 bases and J by 1 base, with 8 bases between. The CDR3 runs to 15 residues. Germline V gene lookup returns CDR1 SGHRS and CDR2 YFSETQ. CDR3 protein: CASSLAQGSGNTIYF. The CDR3 DNA sequence: TGCGCCAGCAGCTTGGCCCAGGGATCTGGAAACACCATATATTTT.

This chain connects TRBV4-1 to TRBJ1-5; 9 bases align to TRBD1. The CDR3 runs to 18 residues. Germline V gene data show CDR1 as MGHRA and CDR2 as YSYEKL. J gave up 3 bases and V 4 bases, and 13 bases lay outside the gene matches. CDR3 bases: TGCGCCAGCAGCCCACACCCCTCTGACAGGGGGGCCAATCAGCCCCAGCATTTT. Its protein is CASSPHPSDRGANQPQHF.

The gene calls are TRBV11-2 and TRBJ1-1, with TRBD1 matching over 7 bases. J was trimmed by 7 bases and V by 2 bases; bases with no gene match: 10. Germline V gives CDR1 SGHAT, CDR2 FQNNGV. This CDR3 contains 15 residues. In nucleotides, the CDR3 is TGTGCCAGCAGCTTAACTATTACCGGGACAGATGAAGCTTTCTTT. It is translated as CASSLTITGTDEAFF.

The chain is built from TRBV11-2 and TRBJ1-1, with D maybe TRBD1 (6 bases). The V and J ends lost 1 base and 3 bases respectively, with 9 bases between them. The CDR3 is made up of 14 amino acids. CDR1 is SGHAT and CDR2 is FQNNGV in the germline V gene. CDR3 residues: CASSLGQAHTEAFF. CDR3 nucleotide sequence: TGTGCCAGCAGCTTAGGACAGGCCCACACTGAAGCTTTCTTT.

The rearrangement links TRBV30 to TRBJ1-6, with a weak D call TRBD1 (6 bases). Trimming stripped 2 bases from V and 5 bases from J, with 16 bases between. There are 16 residues in the CDR3. Germline CDR1 is GTSNPN and CDR2 is SVGIG (reference sequence). CDR3 nucleotide sequence: TGTGCCTGGAGTAGTCCGGGGGGCCCTAATAATTCACCCCTCCACTTT. Amino acids: CAWSSPGGPNNSPLHF.

This clone has a handful of counts. The CDR3 DNA sequence: TGTGCCAGCAGCAAAGGTGCGACAGGGCACCAGCCCCAGCATTTT. Protein sequence: CASSKGATGHQPQHF. The V and J genes are TRBV21-1 and TRBJ1-5; the table's D call, TRBD1, was not checked against the DNA. TRBV21-1 is deemed a pseudogene. The CDR3 sequence is 15 residues long.

The genes are TRBV10-3 and TRBJ2-1, with D uncertain. Trimming took off 6 bases at V and 4 bases at J, with 10 bases between the two ends. This CDR3 is 13 amino acids long. CDR1 is ENHRY, CDR2 SYGVKD, per germline. CDR3 amino acids: CAIRQKEYNEQFF. Written as DNA, the CDR3 is TGTGCCATCAGGCAGAAAGAATACAATGAGCAGTTCTTC.

As to this clone: The identical CDR3 is also encoded by other nucleotide sequences in the sample. The rearrangement joins TRBV7-8 to TRBJ1-5, with a tentative D call TRBD1 (5 bases). The ends were cut back, 5 bases at V and 4 bases at J, with 9 bases in the middle. Per germline, CDR1 SGHVS and CDR2 FQNEAQ. The CDR3 consists of 13 residues. The CDR3 sequence: CASSPPGNQPQHF. CDR3 DNA: TGTGCCAGCAGCCCCCCAGGGAATCAGCCCCAGCATTTT.

The V gene is TRBV11-1, the J gene TRBJ2-2; D may be TRBD1 (6 bases). Trimming pared 5 bases from V and 11 bases from J, leaving 12 bases between. This CDR3 is 12 amino acids long. Germline V gene lookup returns CDR1 SGHAT and CDR2 FQDESV (reference sequence). CDR3 loop: CASSMDSVELFF. The CDR3 DNA is TGTGCCAGCAGCATGGACAGCGTCGAGCTGTTTTTT.

For the CDR3, the DNA is TGTGCCAGCAGTTACATAGCCGGACAGCCCCAGCATTTT. Its protein product is CASSYIAGQPQHF. The gene calls are TRBV6-6 and TRBJ1-5; no firm D call. CDR3 length equals 13 residues. CDR1 and CDR2 from the germline V gene are MNHNY and SVGAGI (reference sequence). Deletions cut 2 bases from V and 7 bases from J, with 9 bases between.

The CDR3 region is CASSFTRSTEAFF. CDR3 sequence (DNA): TGTGCCAGCAGCTTCACCCGGAGCACTGAAGCTTTCTTT. J is TRBJ1-1 and V is TRBV11-1; D unresolved. Trimming removed 3 bases from V and 4 bases from J, with 9 bases in between. The CDR3 is 13 amino acids. Germline CDR1 SGHAT, CDR2 FQDESV (reference sequence).

This clone has a handful of counts. The chain recombines TRBV3-1 (or the pseudogene TRBV3-2) with TRBJ2-7; no clear D gene. The CDR3 totals 16 residues. CDR1 and CDR2 (germline): LGHDT, YNNKEL (reference sequence). V dropped 1 base and J dropped 1 base, with 14 bases sitting between them. CDR3 sequence (DNA): TGTGCCAGCAGCCAAGCGAGACAAGGAATTTCCTACGAGCAGTACTTC. Residues: CASSQARQGISYEQYF.